What follows describes a single TCR beta chain. Its antigen is unknown. The sample is drawn from a study of cytomegalovirus exposure and HLA in healthy donors. 13 Jbeta primers and 60 Vbeta primers were used for the PCR. Method: immunoSEQ multiplex PCR; TCRdb's copy keeps in-frame clones and lacks some. The data contain 95,000 to 150,000 clones, roughly three quarters of them seen just once; the ten biggest clones take up approximately 0.99%. Overall study findings and caveats: In a later analysis, DRB1 alleles had the most associated TCRs; HLA-C alleles the fewest. The presence/absence work took it that sequencing depth was about the same across donors. Most TCR sequences were uncommon, yet certain public TCRs appeared in many donors. Among the sequence variants, a highly shared cluster was likely an artifact of sequencing.

Sequencing was done on a sample of PBMCs. This receptor was identified in a woman aged 25 to 45 in good health and CMV-seronegative.

The CDR3 is CASSRHNTEAFF. The CDR3 DNA is TGTGCCAGCAGCCGACACAACACTGAAGCTTTCTTT. V usage is TRBV11-1 and J usage is TRBJ1-1, with no clear D. Trimming removed 5 bases at V and 2 bases at J, with 6 bases between. Germline-derived CDR1 and CDR2 are SGHAT and FQDESV (reference sequence). The CDR3 runs 12 residues.